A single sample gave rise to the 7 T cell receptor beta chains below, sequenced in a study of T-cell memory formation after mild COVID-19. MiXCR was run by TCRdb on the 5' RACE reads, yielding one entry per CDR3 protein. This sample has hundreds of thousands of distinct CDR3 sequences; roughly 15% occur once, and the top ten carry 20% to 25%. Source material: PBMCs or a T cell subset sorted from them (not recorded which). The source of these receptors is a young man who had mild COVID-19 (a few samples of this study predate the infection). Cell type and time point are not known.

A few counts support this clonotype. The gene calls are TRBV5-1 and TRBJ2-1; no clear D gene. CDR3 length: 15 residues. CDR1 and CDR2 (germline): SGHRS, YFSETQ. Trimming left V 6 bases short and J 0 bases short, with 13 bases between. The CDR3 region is CASTMYSSSYNEQFF. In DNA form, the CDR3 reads TGCGCCAGCACGATGTACAGTAGCTCCTACAATGAGCAGTTCTTC.

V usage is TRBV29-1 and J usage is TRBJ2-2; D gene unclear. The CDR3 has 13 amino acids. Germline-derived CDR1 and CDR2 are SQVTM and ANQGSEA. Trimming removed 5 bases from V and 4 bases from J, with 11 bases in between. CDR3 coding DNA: TGCAGCGTTATAAGTTCGCTCACCGGGGAGCTGTTTTTT. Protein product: CSVISSLTGELFF.

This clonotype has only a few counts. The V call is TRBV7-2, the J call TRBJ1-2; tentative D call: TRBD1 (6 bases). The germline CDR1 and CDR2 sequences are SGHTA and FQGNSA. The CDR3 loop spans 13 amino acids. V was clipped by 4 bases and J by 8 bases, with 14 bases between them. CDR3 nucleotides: TGTGCCAGCAGCTCTCAGGGGACCGGAGGCTACACCTTC. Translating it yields CASSSQGTGGYTF.

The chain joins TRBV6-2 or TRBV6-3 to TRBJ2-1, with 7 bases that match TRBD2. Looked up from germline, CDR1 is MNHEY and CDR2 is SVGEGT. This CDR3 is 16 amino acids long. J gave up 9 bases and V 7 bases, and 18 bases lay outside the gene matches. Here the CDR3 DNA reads TGTGCCAGCACCTCCCCAGCGGGGATGATTCATTTTGAGCAGTTCTTC. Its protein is CASTSPAGMIHFEQFF.

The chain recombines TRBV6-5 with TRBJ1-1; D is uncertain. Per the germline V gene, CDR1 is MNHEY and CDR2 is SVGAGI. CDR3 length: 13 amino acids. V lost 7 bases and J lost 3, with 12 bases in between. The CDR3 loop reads CASNPRADTEAFF. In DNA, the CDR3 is TGTGCCAGCAATCCGAGGGCAGACACTGAAGCTTTCTTT.

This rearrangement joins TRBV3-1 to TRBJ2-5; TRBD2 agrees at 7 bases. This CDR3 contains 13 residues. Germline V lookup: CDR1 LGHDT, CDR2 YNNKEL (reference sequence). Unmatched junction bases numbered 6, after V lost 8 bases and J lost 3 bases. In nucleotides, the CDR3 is TGTGCCAGCCTGGGGGGGATGGAAGAGACCCAGTACTTC. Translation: CASLGGMEETQYF.

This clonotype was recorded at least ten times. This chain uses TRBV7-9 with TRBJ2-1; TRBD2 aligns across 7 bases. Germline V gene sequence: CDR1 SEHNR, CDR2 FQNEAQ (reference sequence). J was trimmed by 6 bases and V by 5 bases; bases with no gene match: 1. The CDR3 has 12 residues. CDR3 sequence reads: CASSGRGNEQFF. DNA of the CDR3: TGTGCCAGCAGCGGGAGGGGCAATGAGCAGTTCTTC.